This TCR beta chain was recovered during a study of radiotherapy plus CTLA-4 blockade in lung cancer (dated by TCRdb to the late 2010s). For the wider study: Objective responses were observed in approximately 18% of enrolled patients, and disease control was achieved in roughly 29%. Paper-wide results and their limitations: The strongest predictors of response, as reported, were early dynamic changes in blood T cell clones along with a rise in serum interferon-beta after radiation. After treatment with radiotherapy and ipilimumab, TCR clones that originated in tumors expanded in peripheral blood.

A note on this clone: Its antigen specificity is not known. No quality values exist for individual bases; no much larger clone is one base distant.

The germline V gene sets CDR1 to SQVTM and CDR2 to ANQGSEA. Trimming removed 6 bases from V and 3 bases from J; the gene matches leave 12 bases unexplained. The CDR3 spans 16 residues, from the cysteine through the phenylalanine. Only the CDR3 portion is preserved as DNA: 48 bases, with reading frame beginning at the first base. The study tested focal radiation therapy combined with CTLA-4 blockade (ipilimumab) in patients with chemo-refractory metastatic non-small-cell lung cancer. The library came from the immunoSEQ multiplex PCR assay. Sourced from immuneACCESS, this table was stored by TCRdb with only in-frame sequences that have V and J called. A share of the clones is absent; for the studies checked, an unresolved V gene accounts for under half, and the remainder has no known explanation. The sample data list some 110,000 clones, and approximately 84% of these were observed just once. The ten most abundant clones make up 5% to 5.5% of the sample.

This TCR derives from a human donor with non-small cell lung cancer who had a partial response to radiotherapy plus ipilimumab. This sequence uses TRBV29-1 and TRBJ2-3, with TRBD1 matching 10 junction bases. The sample in question was peripheral blood, obtained from a patient treated with radiotherapy plus ipilimumab. The CDR3 region reads CSVPQRRTGGTDTQYF. DNA sequence: TGCAGCGTCCCCCAACGAAGGACAGGGGGGACAGATACGCAGTATTTT.